The text below deals with one T cell receptor beta chain. No antigen is known for it. This CDR3 contains 14 residues. Between the trimmed V and J ends, which lost 5 bases and 4 bases, there was a span of 12 bases. Molecular barcoded adaptors covering alpha/delta and beta/gamma chains were used on roughly 400 ng RNA. Via MiXCR, TCRdb re-called the reads, giving one row per CDR3 protein. The sample carries roughly 93,000 distinct CDR3 sequences, about a fifth recorded once. These data originate in a study of read filtering for tumor transcriptome and immune sequencing. Overall study results and limits: About 82% of IR-seq clonotypes had a single read, yet these held approximately 3.7% of reads.

The genes are TRBV12-3 or TRBV12-4 and TRBJ1-3, with D perhaps matching TRBD1 (6 bases). Sequenced: a population of CD138-negative cells sorted from bone marrow. This clonotype was obtained from a donor aged 40 or over with multiple myeloma. Here the CDR3 DNA reads TGTGCCAGCAGTCTACAGGGTGGCGGAAACACCATATATTTT. Protein sequence: CASSLQGGGNTIYF.